Below are 13 T cell receptor beta chains sequenced from a single sample in a study of blood T cell repertoires in COVID-19. TCRdb's table, derived via immunoSEQ multiplex PCR, lists solely in-frame clones and lacks some. The sample carries around 72,000 clones, around four fifths recorded once. The material sequenced was peripheral blood. All receptors derive from a woman aged 55-75 years with acute or convalescent COVID-19.

CDR3 in DNA: TGCGCCAGCAGCTTGGACAGGGGATTCACTGAAGCTTTCTTT. Translated, it gives CASSLDRGFTEAFF. The V call is TRBV5-1, the J call TRBJ1-1; TRBD1 matches 7 bases. The trim removed 0 bases at V and 4 bases at J, leaving 3 bases unmatched. CDR3 length: 14 residues. Germline V gene data show CDR1 as SGHRS and CDR2 as YFSETQ.

This clone occurred a few times. Other DNA sequences in the same sample also yield this CDR3. The chain has TRBV7-6 and TRBJ2-7, with D possibly being TRBD2 (6 bases). Germline values: CDR1 SGHVS, CDR2 FNYEAQ. V dropped 4 bases and J dropped 3 bases, with 13 bases sitting between them. This CDR3 contains 14 residues. CDR3 in amino acids: CASSSGTGYYEQYF. As DNA, the CDR3 is TGTGCCAGCAGCTCCGGGACTGGCTACTACGAGCAGTACTTC.

V is TRBV30 and J is TRBJ2-7, with a weak D call TRBD1 (5 bases). CDR3 length equals 13 residues. The germline gives CDR1 GTSNPN, CDR2 SVGIG (reference sequence). V lost 3 bases and J 7 bases, leaving 16 bases between the germline ends. CDR3: CAWRGLTWGEQYF. The CDR3 nucleotides are TGTGCCTGGAGGGGGCTTACGTGGGGAGAGCAGTACTTC.

This chain links TRBV7-6 with TRBJ1-1; no clear D. V was cut by 6 bases and J by 4 bases, with 15 bases left in between. The CDR3 consists of 14 residues. Germline CDR1 reads SGHVS; CDR2 reads FNYEAQ. The CDR3 loop reads CASSPRDGGTEAFF. CDR3 coding DNA: TGTGCCAGCAGTCCTCGAGACGGCGGCACTGAAGCTTTCTTT.

The genes are TRBV4-1 and TRBJ1-5, with D maybe TRBD1 (6 bases). Germline CDR1 reads MGHRA; CDR2 reads YSYEKL. CDR3 length equals 16 residues. Trimming took 4 bases from V and 3 from J, leaving 16 bases between them. This CDR3 reads CASSLREGVVNQPQHF. The CDR3 DNA is TGCGCCAGCAGCCTCCGAGAGGGGGTCGTCAATCAGCCCCAGCATTTT.

This chain uses TRBV10-3 with TRBJ1-5; D uncertain. Germline assignment: CDR1 ENHRY and CDR2 SYGVKD. With 5 bases removed from V and 3 bases from J, the gap between germline ends came to 8 bases. This CDR3 is 13 amino acids long. The CDR3 DNA reads TGTGCCATCAGTTGGGGAGACAATCAGCCCCAGCATTTT. Translation gives CAISWGDNQPQHF.

The chain links TRBV19 to TRBJ1-6; D might be TRBD1 (6 bases). The V and J ends lost 3 bases and 6 bases respectively, with 12 bases between them. The CDR3 has 15 residues. Germline V gene data show CDR1 as LNHDA and CDR2 as SQIVND (reference sequence). This chain's CDR3 is CASSMGAQVNSPLHF. In nucleotides, the CDR3 is TGTGCCAGTAGTATGGGGGCGCAAGTTAATTCACCCCTCCACTTT.

This rearrangement joins TRBV2 to TRBJ2-3; 13 bases are a match to TRBD2. V lost 7 bases to trimming and J lost 0 bases; unmatched junction nucleotides: 4. This CDR3 comprises 16 residues. The V gene's germline CDR1 is SNHLY and CDR2 FYNNEI. The CDR3 DNA reads TGTGCCAGCAATGGACTAGCGGGGGCTAGCACAGATACGCAGTATTTT. Its protein product is CASNGLAGASTDTQYF.

This clone was seen a few times. This chain connects TRBV3-1 (or the pseudogene TRBV3-2) to TRBJ1-2, with 7 nucleotides matching TRBD1. Trimming cost V 3 bases and J 8 bases; bases outside gene matches: 9. CDR1 LGHDT and CDR2 YNNKEL come from the germline V gene (reference sequence). This CDR3 has 14 residues. The CDR3, as DNA: TGTGCCAGCAGCCAGAAGGGGGCCCTTCGGGGCTACACCTTC. Amino acids: CASSQKGALRGYTF.

This clone appeared a single time. The chain joins TRBV2 to TRBJ2-5; 8 bases line up with TRBD2. Germline V CDR1 and CDR2: SNHLY, FYNNEI. This CDR3 region has 16 residues. Germline trimming cut 5 bases from V and 5 bases from J; bases unmatched to any gene: 13. The CDR3 DNA reads as TGTGCCAGCAGTAGCGGGAGCGGGATTAAGGGTGAGACCCAGTACTTC. Translation gives CASSSGSGIKGETQYF. Filled out from reference TRBV2 and TRBJ2-5, the complete variable domain reads EPEVTQTPSHQVTQMGQEVILRCVPISNHLYFYWYRQILGQKVEFLVSFYNNEISEKSEIFDDQFSVERPDGSNFTLKIRSTKLEDSAMYFCASSSGSGIKGETQYFGPGTRLLVL.

This clone occurred a few times. This chain connects TRBV30 to TRBJ1-1; D gene unclear. The CDR3 sequence is 13 residues long. Germline V CDR1 and CDR2: GTSNPN, SVGIG (reference sequence). V was cut by 0 bases and J by 1 base, with 6 bases left in between. CDR3 nucleotides: TGTGCCTGGAGTGTATACAGGAACACTGAAGCTTTCTTT. Translation gives CAWSVYRNTEAFF.

The chain has TRBV27 and TRBJ2-1; possible D gene TRBD1, 6 bases. The CDR3 consists of 15 residues. Trimming pared 6 bases from V and 3 bases from J, leaving 15 bases between. Germline CDR1 reads MNHEY; CDR2 reads SMNVEV (reference sequence). The CDR3 here is CASSLTGKDYNEQFF. CDR3 DNA: TGTGCCAGCAGCTTGACAGGAAAGGACTACAATGAGCAGTTCTTC.

The V gene is TRBV9, the J gene TRBJ2-6, with 7 bases fitting TRBD1. Germline assignment: CDR1 SGDLS and CDR2 YYNGEE. The CDR3 totals 17 residues. The V gene end was trimmed by 3 bases and the J gene end by 1 base; junction bases not matched to a gene: 7. The CDR3 spells CASSARGRGSGANVLTF. CDR3 sequence (DNA): TGTGCCAGCAGCGCTAGGGGCAGGGGGTCTGGGGCCAACGTCCTGACTTTC.